The sequence of this TCR beta chain was determined in a study of blood T cell repertoires in COVID-19. Original analysis: Reference gene primer amplification gave nucleated cell count estimates. Sequenced by immunoSEQ multiplex PCR; TCRdb stores in-frame clones only, minus some. The V and J calls and the clone size are those of that table, but D and trimming were determined from the DNA. The sample holds roughly 200,000 clones, 80% to 90% seen once. V was shortened by 1 base and J by 2 bases, with 9 bases between the two germline ends. CDR3 length: 15 residues. Germline values: CDR1 LNHDA, CDR2 SQIVND (reference sequence).

This TCR was sampled from an elderly man with acute or convalescent COVID-19. The chain recombines TRBV19 with TRBJ2-1, with D hard to call. Source material: peripheral blood. CDR3: CASSIVRGAYNEQFF. The CDR3 coding sequence is TGTGCCAGTAGTATAGTTCGCGGAGCCTACAATGAGCAGTTCTTC.